This entry lists 29 T cell receptor beta chains sequenced from one sample in a study of beta chain features in type 1 diabetes. Broader study findings: Shorter TCRB CDR3s, moderately but significantly so, marked every one of the four CD4+ subsets in Type 1 diabetes patients.

The authors reverse transcribed all of the isolated RNA, so sequencing captured expressed TCRB transcripts. TCRdb's copy holds only in-frame clones and misses some; the assay was immunoSEQ multiplex PCR. The sample yields 93,000 or so clones, roughly 28% seen once. Their recognized antigens are unknown. The sequenced material came from central memory CD4+ T cells from blood. The receptors stem from a woman in her late teens or twenties with type 1 diabetes.

The chain has TRBV11-3 and TRBJ2-1; maybe TRBD1 (6 bases). The V end was cut by 1 base, the J end by 2 bases, with 9 bases between. The CDR3 is 15 amino acids. In germline, CDR1 is SGHNT, CDR2 YENEEA. As DNA, the CDR3 is TGTGCCAGCAGCTTAGGACAGGCTACCTACAATGAGCAGTTCTTC. Amino acid sequence: CASSLGQATYNEQFF.

The gene calls are TRBV9 and TRBJ2-3, with TRBD2 as a possible D gene (6 bases). The CDR3 consists of 14 residues. V shed 0 bases and J shed 6 bases, with 11 bases lying between them. CDR1 SGDLS and CDR2 YYNGEE come from the germline V gene. CDR3 nucleotides: TGTGCCAGCAGCGTAGACGGCCGGGAGGATACGCAGTATTTT. Amino acids: CASSVDGREDTQYF.

The chain employs TRBV6-5 and TRBJ2-3, with D possibly being TRBD2 (6 bases). Trimming pared 10 bases from V and 0 bases from J, leaving 14 bases between. The germline V gene has CDR1 MNHEY and CDR2 SVGAGI. The CDR3 runs 14 residues. The CDR3 DNA reads as TGTGCCACAAAGGAGGGGTTAAGCACAGATACGCAGTATTTT. Translation gives CATKEGLSTDTQYF.

V gene TRBV5-4 combines with J gene TRBJ2-2; D not certain. The V gene's germline CDR1 is SGHNT and CDR2 YYREEE (reference sequence). The CDR3 consists of 14 residues. V was cut by 4 bases and J by 0 bases, with 7 bases left in between. The CDR3 region has the DNA TGTGCCAGCAGCCCTCCCTCGAACACCGGGGAGCTGTTTTTT. This codes for CASSPPSNTGELFF.

A few counts support this clone. The chain carries TRBV5-1 and TRBJ2-7; the match to TRBD1 covers 10 bases. Losses at the gene ends were 4 bases for V and 5 bases for J; bases not matched to a gene: 6. Germline V lookup: CDR1 SGHRS, CDR2 YFSETQ. The CDR3 spans 14 residues. CDR3 coding DNA: TGCGCCAGCAGCCCGGGACAGGGGATCGACGAGCAGTACTTC. Protein: CASSPGQGIDEQYF. Full variable domain (rest looked up from reference TRBV5-1 and TRBJ2-7): KAGVTQTPRYLIKTRGQQVTLSCSPISGHRSVSWYQQTPGQGLQFLFEYFSETQRNKGNFPGRFSGRQFSNSRSEMNVSTLELGDSALYLCASSPGQGIDEQYFGPGTRLTVT.

The genes are TRBV5-4 and TRBJ2-5; possible D gene TRBD2, 6 bases. The CDR3 totals 15 residues. Germline-derived CDR1 and CDR2 are SGHNT and YYREEE (reference sequence). V lost 0 bases to trimming and J lost 1 base, with 10 bases between them. CDR3 nucleotides: TGTGCCAGCAGCTTGGAATGGGAGGTCCAAGAGACCCAGTACTTC. Amino acids: CASSLEWEVQETQYF. Variable domain in full (rest from reference TRBV5-4 and TRBJ2-5): ETGVTQSPTHLIKTRGQQVTLRCSSQSGHNTVSWYQQALGQGPQFIFQYYREEENGRGNFPPRFSGLQFPNYSSELNVNALELDDSALYLCASSLEWEVQETQYFGPGTRLLVL.

The chain recombines TRBV30 with TRBJ2-3; D is perhaps TRBD2 (7 bases). V was shortened by 0 bases and J by 5 bases, with 12 bases between the two germline ends. The CDR3 contains 14 residues. Germline CDR1 GTSNPN, CDR2 SVGIG (reference sequence). CDR3: CAWSVGGRRDTQYF. In DNA form, the CDR3 reads TGTGCCTGGAGTGTCGGGGGGCGGAGAGATACGCAGTATTTT.

A few counts support this clone. The V call is TRBV12-5, the J call TRBJ2-1, with 7 bases lining up with TRBD2. V was pared by 0 bases and J by 5 bases, with 19 bases of the junction left unmatched. The germline V gene has CDR1 LGHNT and CDR2 FRNRAP. The CDR3 extends over 20 amino acids. The DNA for the CDR3 is TGTGCTAGTGGTTTGGTGGGCATTCCGGGAGCGGGGTACACACACAATGAGCAGTTCTTC. Its protein is CASGLVGIPGAGYTHNEQFF.

The V call is TRBV18, the J call TRBJ1-1; possibly TRBD1 for D (5 bases). CDR3 length: 15 residues. V shed 3 bases and J shed 1 base, with 12 bases lying between them. Looked up from germline, CDR1 is KGHSH and CDR2 is LQKENI. Here the CDR3 DNA reads TGTGCCAGCTCACCGCAGACAGCTCAGAACACTGAAGCTTTCTTT. Translating gives CASSPQTAQNTEAFF.

The genes are TRBV11-2 and TRBJ2-3, with 7 bases that match TRBD2. The J segment lost 5 bases and the V segment lost 4 bases, leaving 12 bases of the junction unmatched. Looked up from germline, CDR1 is SGHAT and CDR2 is FQNNGV. This CDR3 is 16 amino acids long. The DNA of the CDR3 is TGTGCCAGCAGCTCCCAACCGACTAGCTCAGGAGATACGCAGTATTTT. This translates into CASSSQPTSSGDTQYF.

The rearrangement joins TRBV4-1 to TRBJ1-2; no clear D gene. V dropped 3 bases and J dropped 6 bases, with 20 bases sitting between them. Germline values: CDR1 MGHRA, CDR2 YSYEKL. The CDR3 has 16 amino acids. As DNA, the CDR3 is TGCGCCAGCAGCCATGTGATGGGTTCGAGAGCGAATGGCTACACCTTC. It translates to CASSHVMGSRANGYTF.

The chain employs TRBV7-8 and TRBJ2-1, with D tentatively TRBD2 (5 bases). Germline V gene sequence: CDR1 SGHVS, CDR2 FQNEAQ. V was pared by 5 bases and J by 0 bases, with 5 bases between. The CDR3 is 13 residues long. The CDR3 DNA is TGTGCCAGCAGCGGGAGCTCCTACAATGAGCAGTTCTTC. Translation: CASSGSSYNEQFF.

J is TRBJ2-2 and V is TRBV2; 9 bases are shared with TRBD1. The CDR3 covers 15 residues. CDR1 and CDR2 from the germline V gene are SNHLY and FYNNEI. The ends lost 6 bases at V and 0 bases at J; junction bases unmatched: 2. The CDR3 DNA follows: TGTGCCAGCAGGAGGACAGGGGCGAACACCGGGGAGCTGTTTTTT. This codes for CASRRTGANTGELFF.

There are a few counts of this clone. J is TRBJ2-7 and V is TRBV7-9, with 10 bases matching TRBD2. Per germline, CDR1 SEHNR and CDR2 FQNEAQ (reference sequence). CDR3 length equals 18 residues. Unmatched junction bases numbered 18, after V lost 5 bases and J lost 5 bases. For the CDR3, the DNA is TGTGCCAGCAGCCCAGCGGGGGGGGCAGGGACTAGCGTAAACGAGCAGTACGTC. This encodes CASSPAGGAGTSVNEQYV.

This clone came up a few times. This chain links TRBV7-2 with TRBJ2-7, with D maybe TRBD2 (6 bases). CDR3 length equals 14 residues. Germline lookup yields CDR1 SGHTA and CDR2 FQGNSA. Trimming left V 0 bases short and J 3 bases short, with 9 bases between. CDR3 in DNA: TGTGCCAGCAGCTTAGCGGGGGGAGACTACGAGCAGTACGTC. Amino acid sequence: CASSLAGGDYEQYV.

The V and J genes are TRBV4-2 and TRBJ1-1; D may be TRBD1 (5 bases). Germline assignment: CDR1 LGHNA and CDR2 YNFKEQ. The CDR3 loop spans 16 amino acids. Trimming stripped 2 bases from V and 1 base from J, with 14 bases between. The CDR3 DNA follows: TGTGCCAGCAGCCAATATATCCCGACAGAGAACACTGAAGCTTTCTTT. Its protein product is CASSQYIPTENTEAFF.

The chain combines TRBV7-9 with TRBJ2-1, with 8 bases aligning to TRBD2. The CDR3 is 16 residues long. Germline V CDR1 and CDR2: SEHNR, FQNEAQ (reference sequence). The trim removed 1 base at V and 6 bases at J, leaving 8 bases unmatched. The CDR3 sequence: CASSLVLASGLNEQFF. CDR3 DNA: TGTGCCAGCAGCTTAGTGTTAGCTAGCGGGCTCAATGAGCAGTTCTTC.

This clone was observed a handful of times. V usage is TRBV6-1 and J usage is TRBJ1-2, with 9 bases identical to TRBD1. Germline CDR1 and CDR2: MNHNS and SASEGT. The CDR3 runs 15 residues. V shed 4 bases and J 7 bases; nucleotides not matched to a gene: 10. In DNA, the CDR3 is TGTGCCAGCAGTGGCCGGGACAGGGTTTCGGGTGGCTACACCTTC. Its protein is CASSGRDRVSGGYTF.

V is TRBV18 and J is TRBJ1-1; TRBD1 aligns across 7 bases. The length of the CDR3 is 15 residues. CDR1 is KGHSH, CDR2 LQKENI, per germline. The J segment lost 1 base and the V segment lost 1 base, leaving 3 bases of the junction unmatched. CDR3 sequence (DNA): TGTGCCAGCTCACCACAGGGGGCTGAGAACACTGAAGCTTTCTTT. Translating gives CASSPQGAENTEAFF.

The chain has TRBV6-1 and TRBJ2-3, with a weak D call TRBD2 (6 bases). This CDR3 is built from 15 residues. Trimming took 4 bases from V and 3 from J, leaving 14 bases between them. The germline V gene has CDR1 MNHNS and CDR2 SASEGT. CDR3 coding DNA: TGTGCCAGCAGTGCCCGGGACTGGCCAACAGATACGCAGTATTTT. Its protein is CASSARDWPTDTQYF.

The chain uses TRBV7-2 and TRBJ2-5; D is possibly TRBD2 (5 bases). Trimming pared 5 bases from V and 0 bases from J, leaving 16 bases between. Germline CDR1 SGHTA, CDR2 FQGNSA. This CDR3 has 16 amino acids. CDR3: CASSPRTGRYQETQYF. The CDR3 DNA follows: TGTGCCAGCAGCCCTCGGACTGGGCGGTACCAAGAGACCCAGTACTTC.

This clone was seen a handful of times. This rearrangement joins TRBV11-2 to TRBJ2-5; no reliable D call. The germline V gene encodes CDR1 SGHAT and CDR2 FQNNGV. This CDR3 has 13 amino acids. Trimming stripped 3 bases from V and 2 bases from J, with 7 bases between. CDR3 bases: TGTGCCAGCAGCTTTAACAGACAAGAGACCCAGTACTTC. Translating gives CASSFNRQETQYF.

This chain joins TRBV9 and TRBJ2-2, with 11 bases that match TRBD2. The trim removed 3 bases at V and 6 bases at J, leaving 13 bases unmatched. This CDR3 has 18 amino acids. Germline-derived CDR1 and CDR2 are SGDLS and YYNGEE. The CDR3 sequence is CASSATLSGTSGSGELFF. CDR3 sequence (DNA): TGTGCCAGCAGCGCCACTTTATCCGGGACTAGCGGTTCCGGGGAGCTGTTTTTT.

This clone has just a few counts. The DNA of the CDR3 is TGTGCCTGGAACCTCCCGGCAACTAATGAAAAACTGTTTTTT. Translation gives CAWNLPATNEKLFF. The chain carries TRBV30 and TRBJ1-4; D not resolved. Germline V CDR1 and CDR2: GTSNPN, SVGIG (reference sequence). V was trimmed by 4 bases and J by 0 bases, leaving 9 bases between them. This CDR3 spans 14 amino acids.

The rearrangement uses TRBV10-3 and TRBJ2-1, with 8 bases lining up with TRBD2. V shed 2 bases, J shed 8 bases, and the junction held 32 bases outside the gene matches. The germline CDR1 and CDR2 sequences are ENHRY and SYGVKD. The CDR3 is made up of 23 amino acids. The CDR3 DNA reads TGTGCCATCAGTGAGGTAGCTAGGGTGGAGCCAGTTCCCCTACGCGGGAGGTACGATGAGCAGTTCTTC. Its protein is CAISEVARVEPVPLRGRYDEQFF.

The sample holds a few counts of this clone. V and J are TRBV30 and TRBJ1-3; possible D gene TRBD1, 5 bases. The V gene lost 5 bases and the J gene lost 0 bases, with 11 bases spanning the gap. The CDR3 has 14 residues. Germline CDR1 is GTSNPN and CDR2 is SVGIG (reference sequence). The CDR3 sequence is CAWERQSSGNTIYF. In DNA, the CDR3 is TGTGCCTGGGAAAGACAGAGCTCTGGAAACACCATATATTTT.

This clone was observed a few times. The chain links TRBV7-2 to TRBJ1-5, with TRBD1 identical over 9 bases. This CDR3 is built from 18 residues. Per germline, CDR1 SGHTA and CDR2 FQGNSA. J was trimmed by 6 bases and V by 5 bases; bases with no gene match: 17. CDR3 region: CASSNAPYRGRASQPQHF. CDR3 DNA: TGTGCCAGCAGCAATGCCCCTTACAGGGGGCGGGCGTCTCAGCCCCAGCATTTT. Supplemented by reference TRBV7-2 and TRBJ1-5, the full variable domain reads GAGVSQSPSNKVTEKGKDVELRCDPISGHTALYWYRQSLGQGLEFLIYFQGNSAPDKSGLPSDRFSAERTGGSVSTLTIQRTQQEDSAVYLCASSNAPYRGRASQPQHFGDGTRLSIL.

The rearrangement links TRBV27 to TRBJ2-7; 7 bases are a match to TRBD1. The CDR3 sequence is 14 residues long. Trimming removed 2 bases from V and 2 bases from J; junction bases left unmatched: 3. The V gene's germline CDR1 is MNHEY and CDR2 SMNVEV (reference sequence). DNA for the CDR3: TGTGCCAGCAGTTTAGTCCAGGGGGCCTACGAGCAGTACGTC. Translated, it gives CASSLVQGAYEQYV.

The genes are TRBV9 and TRBJ2-1, with 11 positions matching TRBD2. CDR1 is SGDLS and CDR2 is YYNGEE in the germline V gene. The V segment lost 1 base and the J segment 10 bases; nucleotides outside the gene matches: 4. The CDR3 loop spans 14 amino acids. CDR3 coding DNA: TGTGCCAGCAGCGTAAGACTAGCGGGACAGGAGCAGTTCTTC. It is translated as CASSVRLAGQEQFF.